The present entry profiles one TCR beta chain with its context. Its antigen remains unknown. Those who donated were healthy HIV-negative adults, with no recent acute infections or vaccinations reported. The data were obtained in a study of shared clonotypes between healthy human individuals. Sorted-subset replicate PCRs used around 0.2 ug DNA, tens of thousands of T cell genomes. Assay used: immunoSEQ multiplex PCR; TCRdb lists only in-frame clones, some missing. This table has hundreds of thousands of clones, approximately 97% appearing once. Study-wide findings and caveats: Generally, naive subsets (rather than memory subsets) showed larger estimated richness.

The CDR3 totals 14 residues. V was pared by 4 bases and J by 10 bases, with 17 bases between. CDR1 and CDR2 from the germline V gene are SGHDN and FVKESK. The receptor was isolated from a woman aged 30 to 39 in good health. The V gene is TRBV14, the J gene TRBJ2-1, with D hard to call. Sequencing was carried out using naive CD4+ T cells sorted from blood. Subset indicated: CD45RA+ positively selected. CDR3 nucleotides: TGTGCCAGCAGCCTCCTCCAAGGGCATCGGGAGCAGTTCTTC. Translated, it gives CASSLLQGHREQFF.